These 27 T cell receptor beta chains came from one sample sequenced in a study of T cells after posttransplantation cyclophosphamide. TCRdb's table, derived via immunoSEQ multiplex PCR, lists solely in-frame clones and lacks some. The sample lists about 52,000 clones, about 86% occurring once. Sample: PBMCs. These receptors were taken from a man aged 30 to 45 with a blood cancer, CMV-positive, and with a related stem cell donor.

The chain uses TRBV7-3 and TRBJ2-5; maybe TRBD2 (6 bases). V was trimmed by 4 bases and J by 4 bases, leaving 16 bases between them. This CDR3 is built from 15 residues. In germline, CDR1 is SGHTA, CDR2 FQGTGA. The CDR3 sequence is CASSSQSGRGETQYF. CDR3 coding DNA: TGTGCCAGCAGCTCTCAAAGTGGGCGGGGAGAGACCCAGTACTTC. Full variable domain (outside the CDR3, taken from reference TRBV7-3 and TRBJ2-5): GAGVSQTPSNKVTEKGKYVELRCDPISGHTALYWYRQSLGQGPEFLIYFQGTGAADDSGLPNDRFFAVRPEGSVSTLKIQRTERGDSAVYLCASSSQSGRGETQYFGPGTRLLVL.

The chain links TRBV7-6 to TRBJ2-7, with 8 bases identical to TRBD2. Germline V lookup: CDR1 SGHVS, CDR2 FNYEAQ. This CDR3 spans 15 amino acids. Trimming at V came to 5 bases and at J to 7 bases, leaving 13 bases not matched to a gene. DNA for the CDR3: TGTGCCAGCAGCGAAACCCTAGCGGGTGTCTGGGAGCAGTACTTC. Its translation: CASSETLAGVWEQYF. Variable domain in full (rest from reference TRBV7-6 and TRBJ2-7): GAGVSQSPRYKVTKRGQDVALRCDPISGHVSLYWYRQALGQGPEFLTYFNYEAQQDKSGLPNDRFSAERPEGSISTLTIQRTEQRDSAMYRCASSETLAGVWEQYFGPGTRLTVT.

The rearrangement joins TRBV29-1 to TRBJ1-4; D not certain. The V and J ends lost 1 base and 5 bases respectively, with 11 bases between them. CDR1 and CDR2 (germline): SQVTM, ANQGSEA. This CDR3 region has 14 residues. The CDR3 loop is CSVEGTDQNEKLFF. DNA of the CDR3: TGCAGCGTTGAAGGTACAGACCAAAATGAAAAACTGTTTTTT.

The rearrangement uses TRBV13 and TRBJ1-2; 7 bases are a match to TRBD1. Germline assignment: CDR1 PRHDT and CDR2 FYEKMQ (reference sequence). With V trimmed by 3 bases and J by 7 bases, 11 bases remained unmatched. This CDR3 region has 15 residues. DNA for the CDR3: TGTGCCAGCAGCTTTCACGACACAGGGGCTCCTGGCTACACCTTC. This sequence encodes CASSFHDTGAPGYTF.

V is TRBV18 and J is TRBJ2-7; D remains unclear. The CDR3 runs to 12 residues. Trimming shortened V by 3 bases and J by 7 bases, and 10 bases separated the two germline ends. In germline, CDR1 is KGHSH, CDR2 LQKENI. CDR3 in DNA: TGTGCCAGCTCACCCTCAAGTAGAGAGCAGTACTTC. Its protein is CASSPSSREQYF.

V usage is TRBV6-1 and J usage is TRBJ2-7, with 8 positions matching TRBD2. This CDR3 contains 17 residues. Germline-derived CDR1 and CDR2 are MNHNS and SASEGT. V shed 1 base, J shed 3 bases, and the junction held 11 bases outside the gene matches. CDR3 protein: CASSEGWGSGSLYEQYF. In DNA form, the CDR3 reads TGTGCCAGCAGTGAAGGGTGGGGCAGCGGGAGCCTCTACGAGCAGTACTTC.

The genes are TRBV5-1 and TRBJ2-7; TRBD2 aligns across 7 bases. Germline CDR1 SGHRS, CDR2 YFSETQ. CDR3 length: 13 residues. The CDR3 DNA sequence: TGCGCTAGCCGTATGAGCGGGGCCTACGAGCAGTACTTC. Translated, it gives CASRMSGAYEQYF.

This clone was picked up a small number of times. V gene TRBV29-1 combines with J gene TRBJ2-1; 7 bases fit TRBD1. Germline trimming cut 7 bases from V and 6 bases from J; bases unmatched to any gene: 9. CDR1 is SQVTM, CDR2 ANQGSEA, per germline. The CDR3 totals 13 residues. CDR3 DNA: TGCAGCGCCTCTGGACAGGAAAGCAATGAGCAGTTCTTC. Protein product: CSASGQESNEQFF.

The DNA of the CDR3 is TGTGCCAGCAGTTTTGCGTCCGGGTGGTACGAGCAGTACTTC. This gives the protein CASSFASGWYEQYF. The chain has TRBV27 and TRBJ2-7; D gene uncertain. Germline assignment: CDR1 MNHEY and CDR2 SMNVEV (reference sequence). The CDR3 loop spans 14 amino acids. V lost 3 bases to trimming and J lost 4 bases, with 13 bases between them.

The chain couples TRBV7-2 to TRBJ2-1; TRBD2 matches 9 bases. Germline V gene sequence: CDR1 SGHTA, CDR2 FQGNSA. The V segment lost 4 bases and the J segment 7 bases; nucleotides outside the gene matches: 14. CDR3 size: 17 residues. CDR3 region: CASSSAPGGRAGNEQFF. The CDR3 DNA follows: TGTGCCAGCAGCTCAGCTCCAGGCGGGAGGGCCGGAAATGAGCAGTTCTTC.

The sample holds one count of this clone. V usage is TRBV10-2 and J usage is TRBJ2-5, with D maybe TRBD2 (6 bases). This CDR3 has 13 residues. Germline lookup yields CDR1 WSHSY and CDR2 SAAADI. Trimming removed 4 bases from V and 7 bases from J, with 13 bases in between. This chain's CDR3 is CASSAGAGGTQYF. The CDR3 DNA follows: TGCGCCAGCAGTGCGGGAGCCGGGGGGACCCAGTACTTC.

The chain is built from TRBV11-2 and TRBJ2-1, with TRBD2 matching over 9 bases. There are 17 residues in the CDR3. Germline lookup yields CDR1 SGHAT and CDR2 FQNNGV. With V trimmed by 1 base and J by 6 bases, 10 bases remained unmatched. The CDR3, as DNA: TGTGCCAGCAGCTTAGCCCCCGGGACTAGCATAGGCAATGAGCAGTTCTTC. Its protein is CASSLAPGTSIGNEQFF. Supplemented by reference TRBV11-2 and TRBJ2-1, the full variable domain reads EAGVAQSPRYKIIEKRQSVAFWCNPISGHATLYWYQQILGQGPKLLIQFQNNGVVDDSQLPKDRFSAERLKGVDSTLKIQPAKLEDSAVYLCASSLAPGTSIGNEQFFGPGTRLTVL.

CDR3: CASSVRGAGEKLFF. The CDR3 bases are TGTGCCAGTAGTGTGCGTGGGGCCGGTGAAAAACTGTTTTTT. The chain uses TRBV19 and TRBJ1-4; D is possibly TRBD1 (5 bases). Between the trimmed V and J ends, which lost 5 bases and 7 bases, there was a span of 14 bases. Germline V gene sequence: CDR1 LNHDA, CDR2 SQIVND (reference sequence). The CDR3 runs 14 residues.

The rearrangement joins TRBV7-9 to TRBJ2-3, with D uncertain. The germline CDR1 and CDR2 sequences are SEHNR and FQNEAQ (reference sequence). The CDR3 has 12 residues. The germline V and J ends were trimmed by 1 base and 5 bases, with 4 bases remaining between them. Here the CDR3 DNA reads TGTGCCAGCAGCTTAGTCGGAGATACGCAGTATTTT. Translated: CASSLVGDTQYF.

This clone occurred a few times. The chain is built from TRBV19 and TRBJ2-1; perhaps TRBD1 as D (6 bases). The CDR3 covers 15 residues. Germline V gene data show CDR1 as LNHDA and CDR2 as SQIVND (reference sequence). Trimming shortened V by 3 bases and J by 4 bases, and 13 bases separated the two germline ends. CDR3 sequence (DNA): TGTGCCAGTAGTATGACGCCCGACAGGTACAATGAGCAGTTCTTC. Translation gives CASSMTPDRYNEQFF.

The V gene is TRBV10-3, the J gene TRBJ2-7, with TRBD1 matching over 9 bases. CDR1 and CDR2 from the germline V gene are ENHRY and SYGVKD. CDR3 length: 14 residues. V lost 11 bases and J lost 2; bases outside the gene matches: 10. This CDR3 is CASRGTGRTYEQYF. For the CDR3, the DNA is TGTGCCTCCAGGGGGACAGGGAGGACCTACGAGCAGTACTTC.

The chain couples TRBV5-1 to TRBJ1-1; D not resolved. Germline loops: CDR1 SGHRS, CDR2 YFSETQ. Trimming shortened V by 4 bases and J by 4 bases, and 17 bases separated the two germline ends. CDR3 length: 15 amino acids. The CDR3: CASSPAGGLGTEAFF. As DNA, the CDR3 is TGCGCCAGCAGCCCGGCCGGCGGTTTGGGCACTGAAGCTTTCTTT.

This chain uses TRBV5-1 with TRBJ2-3, with a tentative D call TRBD2 (5 bases). The V gene's germline CDR1 is SGHRS and CDR2 YFSETQ. V shed 3 bases and J shed 1 base, with 18 bases lying between them. The CDR3 loop spans 17 amino acids. The CDR3 loop reads CASSWAWENSGTDTQYF. As DNA, the CDR3 is TGCGCCAGCAGCTGGGCTTGGGAGAACTCAGGCACAGATACGCAGTATTTT.

The chain employs TRBV7-3 and TRBJ2-1; D might be TRBD1 (8 bases). CDR3 length equals 17 residues. V lost 3 bases, J lost 5 bases, and 20 bases lay in between. The germline gives CDR1 SGHTA, CDR2 FQGTGA. The CDR3 nucleotides are TGTGCCAGCAGCTTTGGACAGGGCGGGGGTTATGACAATGAGCAGTTCTTC. Protein sequence: CASSFGQGGGYDNEQFF.

This clone was seen once. The chain employs TRBV7-8 and TRBJ2-7; 10 bases agree with TRBD2. CDR1 is SGHVS, CDR2 FQNEAQ, per germline. The J segment lost 3 bases and the V segment lost 1 base, leaving 12 bases of the junction unmatched. CDR3 length: 18 amino acids. The CDR3 DNA reads TGTGCCAGCAGCTTAGATTTCGCCAGGCAGCGGGAGGGCTACGAGCAGTACTTC. It is translated as CASSLDFARQREGYEQYF.

V gene TRBV11-2 combines with J gene TRBJ1-3; D is uncertain. The CDR3 spans 17 residues. V lost 4 bases, J lost 0 bases, and 16 bases lay in between. Germline assignment: CDR1 SGHAT and CDR2 FQNNGV. The CDR3 DNA sequence: TGTGCCAGCAGCTCTTTATCCGGGATGCTCTCTGGAAACACCATATATTTT. Translating it yields CASSSLSGMLSGNTIYF.

This clone is termed medium-sized. This chain joins TRBV27 and TRBJ2-1; 8 bases align to TRBD1. The V and J ends lost 6 bases and 6 bases, in that order; junction bases with no gene match: 10. CDR1 MNHEY and CDR2 SMNVEV come from the germline V gene (reference sequence). CDR3 size: 15 residues. CDR3 DNA sequence: TGTGCCAGCAGCACCTACGGAGACAGGGGCAATGAGCAGTTCTTC. Amino acids: CASSTYGDRGNEQFF.

The rearrangement links TRBV6-1 to TRBJ1-1, with a possible D match to TRBD1 (6 bases). The V and J ends lost 5 bases and 3 bases respectively, with 16 bases between them. Germline lookup yields CDR1 MNHNS and CDR2 SASEGT. CDR3 length: 15 residues. The DNA for the CDR3 is TGTGCCAGCAGTCGTAACAGGGCGGGAGACACTGAAGCTTTCTTT. It translates to CASSRNRAGDTEAFF.

Comments on this clone: In the same sample, other DNA sequences code for this CDR3. The chain recombines TRBV7-2 with TRBJ1-2, with 9 bases matching TRBD1. CDR3 length: 15 residues. Germline V gives CDR1 SGHTA, CDR2 FQGNSA. The trim removed 1 base at V and 4 bases at J, leaving 4 bases unmatched. CDR3 protein: CASSLEQGAGYGYTF. CDR3 in DNA: TGTGCCAGCAGCTTAGAACAGGGGGCAGGCTATGGCTACACCTTC.

The J gene is TRBJ1-3, the V gene TRBV7-2; 8 nucleotides line up with TRBD1. The V gene end was trimmed by 5 bases and the J gene end by 4 bases; junction bases not matched to a gene: 10. Per the germline V gene, CDR1 is SGHTA and CDR2 is FQGNSA. There are 16 residues in the CDR3. CDR3: CASSPVGRQGGNTIYF. The CDR3 bases are TGTGCCAGCAGCCCCGTGGGCAGACAGGGGGGAAACACCATATATTTT.

About this clone itself: The same CDR3 is also encoded by other DNA sequences in this sample. The chain has TRBV27 and TRBJ2-7; TRBD1 matches 7 bases. CDR3 length: 13 residues. Losses at the gene ends were 2 bases for V and 4 bases for J; bases not matched to a gene: 2. Looked up from germline, CDR1 is MNHEY and CDR2 is SMNVEV (reference sequence). CDR3 loop: CASSLGTAYEQYF. CDR3 nucleotides: TGTGCCAGCAGTTTAGGGACAGCTTACGAGCAGTACTTC.

V is TRBV21-1 and J is TRBJ2-7; no check of the table's D call, TRBD1, against the DNA was made. TRBV21-1 has pseudogene status. The CDR3 covers 16 residues. Written as DNA, the CDR3 is TGTGCCAGCAGCAAAGAAGAAAGTTCGCACAACTACGAGCAGTACTTC. Its protein is CASSKEESSHNYEQYF.